Each of the 27 T cell receptor beta chains below was sequenced from the same sample in a study of shared clonotypes between healthy human individuals. Sequencing used immunoSEQ multiplex PCR; TCRdb keeps in-frame clones, though not all of them. This table holds fewer than 1.8 million clones, approximately 98.5% found once. Input material: naive CD4+ T cells sorted from blood. Sample subset: CD45RA+ positively selected. All receptors derive from a man aged 25 to 40 in good health.

The V call is TRBV30, the J call TRBJ1-4; no firm D call. Per the germline V gene, CDR1 is GTSNPN and CDR2 is SVGIG (reference sequence). The CDR3 loop spans 15 amino acids. Trimming took 7 bases from V and 3 from J, leaving 18 bases between them. DNA of the CDR3: TGTGCCTTAAATCGCCAGGTCCTATCTAATGAAAAACTGTTTTTT. Protein: CALNRQVLSNEKLFF.

The chain carries TRBV15 and TRBJ2-7, with D possibly being TRBD1 (5 bases). V lost 2 bases and J 0 bases, leaving 8 bases between the germline ends. There are 14 residues in the CDR3. Germline V gene data show CDR1 as LNHNV and CDR2 as YYDKDF (reference sequence). The CDR3 is CATSRQGSSYEQYF. DNA for the CDR3: TGTGCCACCAGCAGACAGGGTAGCTCCTACGAGCAGTACTTC.

The J gene is TRBJ2-7, the V gene TRBV9; D is possibly TRBD1 (5 bases). The germline V gene has CDR1 SGDLS and CDR2 YYNGEE. Trimming cost V 3 bases and J 2 bases, with 12 bases left between them. This CDR3 region has 14 residues. Here the CDR3 DNA reads TGTGCCAGCAGCGCTCGACAGAACACCTACGAGCAGTACTTC. It is translated as CASSARQNTYEQYF.

The J gene is TRBJ2-7, the V gene TRBV9, with 10 positions matching TRBD2. CDR1 and CDR2 from the germline V gene are SGDLS and YYNGEE. The CDR3 is 15 residues long. Trimming removed 1 base from V and 6 bases from J; junction bases left unmatched: 7. The CDR3 region is CASSVSSSGSFEQYF. DNA for the CDR3: TGTGCCAGCAGCGTATCTTCTAGCGGGAGCTTCGAGCAGTACTTC.

V usage is TRBV5-1 and J usage is TRBJ1-1; D not resolved. V lost 3 bases and J lost 1, with 10 bases in between. The germline CDR1 and CDR2 sequences are SGHRS and YFSETQ. This CDR3 has 14 amino acids. The CDR3 region is CASSSAPPNTEAFF. CDR3 nucleotide sequence: TGCGCCAGCAGCTCTGCGCCCCCGAACACTGAAGCTTTCTTT. The whole variable domain, remainder taken from reference TRBV5-1 and TRBJ1-1, is KAGVTQTPRYLIKTRGQQVTLSCSPISGHRSVSWYQQTPGQGLQFLFEYFSETQRNKGNFPGRFSGRQFSNSRSEMNVSTLELGDSALYLCASSSAPPNTEAFFGQGTRLTVV.

V is TRBV2 and J is TRBJ2-5, with TRBD2 matching over 8 bases. V dropped 4 bases and J dropped 9; count of bases not matched to a gene: 7. CDR3 length: 13 residues. Looked up from germline, CDR1 is SNHLY and CDR2 is FYNNEI. The CDR3 bases are TGTGCCAGCAGTGTGATTCCGGGACTAGCCCAGTACTTC. This gives the protein CASSVIPGLAQYF.

Only one count was recorded for this clone. The chain is built from TRBV6-4 and TRBJ2-2, with 8 bases identical to TRBD2. With 5 bases clipped from V and 8 bases from J, the junction kept 7 bases outside the gene matches. The germline V gene has CDR1 MRHNA and CDR2 SNTAGT. The CDR3 is 14 residues long. CDR3 loop: CASSNGRAAGELFF. The CDR3 DNA sequence: TGTGCCAGCAGTAACGGGAGGGCCGCTGGGGAGCTGTTTTTT.

This rearrangement joins TRBV2 to TRBJ1-2; the match to TRBD1 covers 9 bases. Germline CDR1 and CDR2: SNHLY and FYNNEI. With 6 bases clipped from V and 5 bases from J, the junction kept 7 bases outside the gene matches. This CDR3 region has 14 residues. This chain's CDR3 is CASRDRGNTYGYTF. The CDR3 bases are TGTGCCAGCAGAGACAGGGGGAATACGTATGGCTACACCTTC.

The chain uses TRBV11-2 and TRBJ1-1, with a possible D match to TRBD1 (5 bases). CDR3 length: 14 amino acids. V lost 4 bases, J lost 8 bases, and 17 bases lay in between. Germline V CDR1 and CDR2: SGHAT, FQNNGV. CDR3 loop: CASSSGLAWGEAFF. The CDR3 DNA is TGTGCCAGCAGCTCGGGACTTGCATGGGGCGAAGCTTTCTTT.

The gene calls are TRBV27 and TRBJ1-2, with TRBD1 matching over 7 bases. From germline, CDR1 is MNHEY and CDR2 SMNVEV (reference sequence). The CDR3 has 13 amino acids. V dropped 3 bases and J dropped 4; count of bases not matched to a gene: 2. The CDR3 region is CASSLTGIYGYTF. DNA of the CDR3: TGTGCCAGCAGTTTGACAGGGATCTATGGCTACACCTTC.

The J gene is TRBJ1-5, the V gene TRBV11-2; D is ambiguous. CDR1 is SGHAT, CDR2 FQNNGV, per germline. V was trimmed by 4 bases and J by 4 bases, leaving 8 bases between them. The length of the CDR3 is 13 residues. The CDR3 spells CASSWTDNQPQHF. CDR3 nucleotide sequence: TGTGCCAGCAGCTGGACGGATAATCAGCCCCAGCATTTT.

The CDR3 DNA reads TGTGCCACCAGGCCCGGGGGTCACGCTTCCTACGAGCAGTACTTC. Translated, it gives CATRPGGHASYEQYF. The chain employs TRBV25-1 and TRBJ2-7, with a possible D match to TRBD2 (6 bases). Trimming pared 10 bases from V and 1 base from J, leaving 20 bases between. There are 15 residues in the CDR3. The germline V gene encodes CDR1 MGHDK and CDR2 SYGVNS.

This clone was detected only once. The chain has TRBV4-3 and TRBJ2-3; 14 bases map to TRBD2. The junction had 7 bases not matched to a gene; V was cut back by 3 bases and J by 5 bases. Germline V CDR1 and CDR2: LGHNA, YSLEER. The CDR3 spans 17 residues. CDR3 amino acids: CASSQGLAGARLDTQYF. CDR3 coding DNA: TGCGCCAGCAGCCAGGGACTAGCGGGAGCGCGACTAGATACGCAGTATTTT.

DNA of the CDR3: TGTGCCAGCAGCCCCCGACAGAGCTACGAGCAGTACTTC. Its translation: CASSPRQSYEQYF. This chain links TRBV7-2 with TRBJ2-7, with a possible D match to TRBD1 (5 bases). CDR1 and CDR2 from the germline V gene are SGHTA and FQGNSA. There are 13 residues in the CDR3. V lost 5 bases, J lost 3 bases, and 11 bases lay in between.

The V and J genes are TRBV5-4 and TRBJ2-7; 9 nucleotides match TRBD1. The CDR3 is made up of 15 amino acids. The germline V gene has CDR1 SGHNT and CDR2 YYREEE (reference sequence). V was pared by 2 bases and J by 6 bases, with 9 bases of the junction left unmatched. In DNA, the CDR3 is TGTGCCAGCAGCTTCCGGGACAGGGTGGTGGTCGAGCAGTACTTC. This sequence encodes CASSFRDRVVVEQYF.

DNA of the CDR3: TGTGCCAGCAGCCAGGGGCAGGCTTCCTACGAGCAGTACTTC. Its translation: CASSQGQASYEQYF. This sequence joins TRBV5-4 and TRBJ2-7; a weak D match, TRBD1 (6 bases). V lost 4 bases and J 1 base, leaving 12 bases between the germline ends. Germline V lookup: CDR1 SGHNT, CDR2 YYREEE (reference sequence). The CDR3 spans 14 residues.

V is TRBV7-4 and J is TRBJ1-5, with D perhaps matching TRBD1 (5 bases). The CDR3 spans 14 residues. The germline CDR1 and CDR2 sequences are SGHVT and SQSDAQ. The V gene lost 6 bases and the J gene lost 5 bases, with 14 bases spanning the gap. This chain's CDR3 is CASSSRVGDQPQHF. The CDR3 bases are TGTGCCAGCAGTTCTCGAGTAGGGGATCAGCCCCAGCATTTT.

The chain joins TRBV18 to TRBJ1-1; D possibly corresponds to TRBD1 (6 bases). The ends were cut back, 6 bases at V and 1 base at J, with 24 bases in the middle. The CDR3 loop spans 18 amino acids. The germline gives CDR1 KGHSH, CDR2 LQKENI. The CDR3, as DNA: TGTGCCAGCTCCAATACCCTCCCTATGACGGGGGCGAACACTGAAGCTTTCTTT. The encoded protein is CASSNTLPMTGANTEAFF.

The V call is TRBV30, the J call TRBJ1-1, with 7 bases lining up with TRBD1. After removal of 2 bases from V and 0 bases from J, the junction contained 6 bases not matched to a gene. This CDR3 is 15 amino acids long. Germline values: CDR1 GTSNPN, CDR2 SVGIG (reference sequence). The CDR3, as DNA: TGTGCCTGGAGTATCATGGGACAGATGAACACTGAAGCTTTCTTT. This encodes CAWSIMGQMNTEAFF.

J is TRBJ2-7 and V is TRBV2; D might be TRBD2 (6 bases). Between the trimmed V and J ends, which lost 7 bases and 6 bases, there was a span of 13 bases. This CDR3 comprises 12 residues. Germline V CDR1 and CDR2: SNHLY, FYNNEI. CDR3 protein: CASKQGAGEQYF. Here the CDR3 DNA reads TGTGCCAGCAAGCAGGGAGCGGGCGAGCAGTACTTC.

The chain carries TRBV5-1 and TRBJ1-4; D gene uncertain. V was clipped by 0 bases and J by 7 bases, with 10 bases between them. Germline CDR1 and CDR2: SGHRS and YFSETQ. The CDR3 consists of 14 residues. This CDR3 reads CASSLDQVSEKLFF. Written as DNA, the CDR3 is TGCGCCAGCAGCTTGGATCAGGTCTCTGAAAAACTGTTTTTT.

The rearrangement links TRBV27 to TRBJ2-3; TRBD2 agrees at 7 bases. This CDR3 comprises 18 residues. The V gene end was trimmed by 3 bases and the J gene end by 1 base; junction bases not matched to a gene: 13. CDR1 is MNHEY and CDR2 is SMNVEV in the germline V gene (reference sequence). CDR3 in DNA: TGTGCCAGCAGTTTTAGGACCGGGAGGCTGATGCGCACAGATACGCAGTATTTT. The encoded protein is CASSFRTGRLMRTDTQYF.

The chain uses TRBV28 and TRBJ2-7; D unresolved. The CDR3 runs to 15 residues. Germline CDR1 is MDHEN and CDR2 is SYDVKM. The V and J ends lost 5 bases and 5 bases respectively, with 19 bases between them. CDR3 in amino acids: CASSPGPMEFHEQYF. The CDR3 nucleotides read TGTGCCAGCAGTCCAGGACCGATGGAGTTCCACGAGCAGTACTTC.

J is TRBJ2-2 and V is TRBV27, with 9 bases identical to TRBD1. CDR3 length equals 15 residues. CDR1 and CDR2 (germline): MNHEY, SMNVEV (reference sequence). The V and J ends lost 6 bases and 3 bases, in that order; junction bases with no gene match: 5. The CDR3 loop is CASRYRGRDTGELFF. The DNA for the CDR3 is TGTGCCAGCAGATACAGGGGGCGCGACACCGGGGAGCTGTTTTTT.

As concerns this clone: The identical CDR3 is also encoded by other nucleotide sequences in the sample. The rearrangement joins TRBV9 to TRBJ2-2; 7 bases are a match to TRBD1. The CDR3 has 15 amino acids. The V gene's germline CDR1 is SGDLS and CDR2 YYNGEE. After removal of 0 bases from V and 2 bases from J, the junction contained 1 base not matched to a gene. CDR3 loop: CASSVDRGNTGELFF. CDR3 sequence (DNA): TGTGCCAGCAGCGTAGACAGGGGAAACACCGGGGAGCTGTTTTTT.

V gene TRBV2 combines with J gene TRBJ2-3; D is possibly TRBD1 (5 bases). Germline CDR1 and CDR2: SNHLY and FYNNEI. Trimming stripped 6 bases from V and 0 bases from J, with 10 bases between. The CDR3 has 14 residues. The CDR3 region is CASRQTDSTDTQYF. In nucleotides, the CDR3 is TGTGCCAGCAGGCAGACAGATAGCACAGATACGCAGTATTTT.

The chain is built from TRBV7-8 and TRBJ2-2; D is tentatively TRBD1 or TRBD2 (5 bases each). The ends were cut back, 7 bases at V and 7 bases at J, with 31 bases in the middle. Per germline, CDR1 SGHVS and CDR2 FQNEAQ. This CDR3 has 19 amino acids. DNA of the CDR3: TGTGCCAGCAACAGCCGAATAAGACCCGTCGGGACCCAAATCGGGGAGCTGTTTTTT. Protein: CASNSRIRPVGTQIGELFF.